This passage covers 20 T cell receptor beta chains from one sample sequenced in a study of beta chain features in type 1 diabetes. Investigators reverse transcribed all isolated RNA, so they sequenced expressed TCRB transcripts. Produced via immunoSEQ multiplex PCR; TCRdb's table is partial and in-frame only. The table has 600,000 to 650,000 clones, 15% to 18% seen once. The sequencing input was naive CD4+ T cells from blood. The receptors shown here come from a man between 18 and 29 years old in good health.

The rearrangement uses TRBV28 and TRBJ1-1; D not certain. V lost 6 bases and J 5 bases, leaving 13 bases between the germline ends. Germline-derived CDR1 and CDR2 are MDHEN and SYDVKM. The CDR3 is made up of 13 amino acids. The CDR3 nucleotides read TGTGCCAGCAGCTACGGGTCTCGGACTGAAGCTTTCTTT. This translates into CASSYGSRTEAFF.

This clone came up a few times. The V gene is TRBV7-9, the J gene TRBJ1-5; D is perhaps TRBD1 (5 bases). V shed 4 bases and J shed 1 base, with 8 bases lying between them. Germline V lookup: CDR1 SEHNR, CDR2 FQNEAQ (reference sequence). This CDR3 has 14 amino acids. The CDR3 coding sequence is TGTGCCAGCAGCTGGGACGGCAGCAATCAGCCCCAGCATTTT. It codes for CASSWDGSNQPQHF.

This clone has a handful of counts. The germline gene is not matched at one end of the junction; a read error may be the cause. The V call is TRBV7-7, the J call TRBJ2-2; tentatively, D is TRBD1 (6 bases). CDR1 is SSHAT, CDR2 FNYEAQ, per germline (reference sequence). The CDR3 spans 14 residues. The DNA of the CDR3 is TGTGCTAGCAGCCGGGGACACAACACCGGGGAGCTGTTTTTT. Encoded protein: CASSRGHNTGELFF.

V usage is TRBV10-3 and J usage is TRBJ1-5; D not resolved. This CDR3 has 13 amino acids. Trimming left V 11 bases short and J 0 bases short, with 11 bases between. Germline V CDR1 and CDR2: ENHRY, SYGVKD. The CDR3 nucleotides read TGTGCCGCCAGGACGGATAGCAATCAGCCCCAGCATTTT. Its translation is CAARTDSNQPQHF.

This clone was seen only a few times. V and J are TRBV11-2 and TRBJ2-3; D is tentatively TRBD1 or TRBD2 (5 bases each). Between the trimmed V and J ends, which lost 5 bases and 2 bases, there was a span of 23 bases. Germline V CDR1 and CDR2: SGHAT, FQNNGV. This CDR3 spans 18 amino acids. CDR3 coding DNA: TGTGCCAGCAGCGGGGGACGGTTGATGCGGGCCGACACAGATACGCAGTATTTT. Translation: CASSGGRLMRADTDTQYF.

In this sample, this clone turned up a few times. The J gene is TRBJ1-6, the V gene TRBV28; a possible D gene is TRBD1 (6 bases). This CDR3 is 15 amino acids long. V was pared by 5 bases and J by 6 bases, with 14 bases between. The germline V gene encodes CDR1 MDHEN and CDR2 SYDVKM. The CDR3 nucleotides are TGTGCCAGCAGTCCACGTACAGGGTTTAATTCACCCCTCCACTTT. It is translated as CASSPRTGFNSPLHF.

This clone was seen a handful of times. V gene TRBV19 combines with J gene TRBJ2-3; perhaps TRBD1 as D (5 bases). Germline CDR1 and CDR2: LNHDA and SQIVND (reference sequence). This CDR3 is 15 amino acids long. The V end was cut by 3 bases, the J end by 1 base, with 11 bases between. The CDR3 nucleotides read TGTGCCAGTAGTATTGCAACAGGCGGCACAGATACGCAGTATTTT. Translating it yields CASSIATGGTDTQYF.

This rearrangement joins TRBV2 to TRBJ2-1; 13 bases align to TRBD2. Germline V gene data show CDR1 as SNHLY and CDR2 as FYNNEI. The trim removed 3 bases at V and 11 bases at J, leaving 7 bases unmatched. The CDR3 sequence is 15 residues long. Here the CDR3 reads CASSEGTSGKGKQFF. The CDR3 DNA is TGTGCCAGCAGTGAGGGGACTAGCGGGAAGGGGAAGCAGTTCTTC.

The chain is built from TRBV6-4 and TRBJ1-1, with 8 nucleotides matching TRBD1. CDR3 length: 14 amino acids. Unmatched junction bases numbered 4, after V lost 3 bases and J lost 4 bases. Germline CDR1 is MRHNA and CDR2 is SNTAGT. CDR3 DNA sequence: TGTGCCAGCAGTGAACAGGGGGATTCCACTGAAGCTTTCTTT. Its protein is CASSEQGDSTEAFF.

This clone was counted only a few times. V gene TRBV28 combines with J gene TRBJ1-2; TRBD1 matches 10 bases. Per the germline V gene, CDR1 is MDHEN and CDR2 is SYDVKM. Trimming removed 6 bases from V and 3 bases from J; junction bases left unmatched: 7. This CDR3 has 15 amino acids. The CDR3 bases are TGTGCCAGCAGATCCATTGGACAGGGGGACTATGGCTACACCTTC. Translating it yields CASRSIGQGDYGYTF.

The genes are TRBV28 and TRBJ2-5; 9 positions match TRBD1. The CDR3 totals 12 residues. From germline, CDR1 is MDHEN and CDR2 SYDVKM. The V gene end was trimmed by 10 bases and the J gene end by 4 bases; junction bases not matched to a gene: 4. DNA for the CDR3: TGTGCCACACACAGGGGGCTAGAGACCCAGTACTTC. Its translation: CATHRGLETQYF.

Only a few counts were recorded for this clone. The chain employs TRBV7-2 and TRBJ2-2; TRBD1 matches 7 bases. Unmatched junction bases numbered 2, after V lost 4 bases and J lost 6 bases. Germline CDR1 reads SGHTA; CDR2 reads FQGNSA. This CDR3 comprises 13 residues. The CDR3 DNA follows: TGTGCCAGCAGCTCAGGGGGATCCGGGGAGCTGTTTTTT. Amino acid sequence: CASSSGGSGELFF.

This sequence joins TRBV7-2 and TRBJ2-7; perhaps TRBD2 as D (6 bases). Germline V lookup: CDR1 SGHTA, CDR2 FQGNSA. This CDR3 contains 14 residues. V lost 3 bases to trimming and J lost 3 bases, with 12 bases between them. DNA of the CDR3: TGTGCCAGCAGCTTGAGGGCCGGGGGCTACGAGCAGTACTTC. It is translated as CASSLRAGGYEQYF.

The CDR3 bases are TGTGCCAGCGTCTCCCGGGACAGGGGGTTCGATCTCCATGGCTACACCTTC. Its protein is CASVSRDRGFDLHGYTF. The rearrangement links TRBV25-1 to TRBJ1-2; TRBD1 matches 11 bases. The CDR3 spans 17 residues. Germline assignment: CDR1 MGHDK and CDR2 SYGVNS. With 8 bases clipped from V and 6 bases from J, the junction kept 17 bases outside the gene matches.

The chain is built from TRBV6-1 and TRBJ2-1; 11 bases map to TRBD1. Germline V gives CDR1 MNHNS, CDR2 SASEGT. This CDR3 contains 15 residues. After removal of 5 bases from V and 4 bases from J, the junction contained 4 bases not matched to a gene. CDR3 in DNA: TGTGCCAGCAGTTTGGGACAGGGGGATTACAATGAGCAGTTCTTC. Encoded protein: CASSLGQGDYNEQFF.

The chain carries TRBV13 and TRBJ1-5, with TRBD1 as a possible D gene (5 bases). Germline V gene lookup returns CDR1 PRHDT and CDR2 FYEKMQ (reference sequence). The V and J ends lost 4 bases and 4 bases respectively, with 23 bases between them. The CDR3 is 18 residues long. The CDR3 sequence is CASSSMVRGGLKNQPQHF. In nucleotides, the CDR3 is TGTGCCAGCAGCTCGATGGTTAGGGGTGGCTTGAAAAATCAGCCCCAGCATTTT.

This chain uses TRBV19 with TRBJ1-1; 9 nucleotides align to TRBD1. CDR3 length equals 15 residues. The ends lost 4 bases at V and 5 bases at J; junction bases unmatched: 8. From germline, CDR1 is LNHDA and CDR2 SQIVND (reference sequence). The CDR3 reads CASSTPRDRVTEAFF. In nucleotides, the CDR3 is TGTGCCAGTAGTACCCCCCGGGACAGGGTAACTGAAGCTTTCTTT.

A few counts support this clone. J is TRBJ2-2 and V is TRBV27; no clear D gene. The CDR3 length is 14 residues. Germline lookup yields CDR1 MNHEY and CDR2 SMNVEV (reference sequence). Trimming removed 0 bases at V and 2 bases at J, with 4 bases between. In DNA, the CDR3 is TGTGCCAGCAGTTTATCGACTAACACCGGGGAGCTGTTTTTT. Translating it yields CASSLSTNTGELFF.

This clone was observed a handful of times. The V gene is TRBV18, the J gene TRBJ2-7; 9 bases line up with TRBD1. V lost 5 bases, J lost 4 bases, and 9 bases stayed unmatched. The CDR3 sequence is 15 residues long. CDR1 and CDR2 (germline): KGHSH, LQKENI. CDR3 DNA: TGTGCCAGCTCAATCTCGACAGGGGGAAGTTACGAGCAGTACTTC. Translation gives CASSISTGGSYEQYF.

The rearrangement uses TRBV7-2 and TRBJ1-2; TRBD1 agrees at 7 bases. Trimming at V came to 5 bases and at J to 1 base, leaving 4 bases not matched to a gene. Germline V CDR1 and CDR2: SGHTA, FQGNSA. The CDR3 has 14 amino acids. The DNA for the CDR3 is TGTGCCAGCAGCACTGACAGGGTTAACTATGGCTACACCTTC. It translates to CASSTDRVNYGYTF.